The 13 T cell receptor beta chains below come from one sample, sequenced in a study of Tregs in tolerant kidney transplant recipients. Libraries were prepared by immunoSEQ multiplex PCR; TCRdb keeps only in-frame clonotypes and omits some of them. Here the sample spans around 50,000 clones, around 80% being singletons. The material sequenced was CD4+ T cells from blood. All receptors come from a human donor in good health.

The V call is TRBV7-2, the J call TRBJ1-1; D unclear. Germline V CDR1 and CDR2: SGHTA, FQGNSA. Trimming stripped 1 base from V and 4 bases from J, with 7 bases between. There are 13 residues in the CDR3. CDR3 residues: CASSLDHSTEAFF. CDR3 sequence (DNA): TGTGCCAGCAGCTTAGACCACAGCACTGAAGCTTTCTTT.

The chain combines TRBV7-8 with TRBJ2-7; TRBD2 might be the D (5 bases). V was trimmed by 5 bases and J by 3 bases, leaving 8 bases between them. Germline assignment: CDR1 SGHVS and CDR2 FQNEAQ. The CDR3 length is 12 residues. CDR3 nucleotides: TGTGCCAGCAGCCCCGCGGGCTACGAGCAGTACTTC. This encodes CASSPAGYEQYF. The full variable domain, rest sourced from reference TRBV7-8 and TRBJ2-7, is GAGVSQSPRYKVAKRGQDVALRCDPISGHVSLFWYQQALGQGPEFLTYFQNEAQLDKSGLPSDRFFAERPEGSVSTLKIQRTQQEDSAVYLCASSPAGYEQYFGPGTRLTVT.

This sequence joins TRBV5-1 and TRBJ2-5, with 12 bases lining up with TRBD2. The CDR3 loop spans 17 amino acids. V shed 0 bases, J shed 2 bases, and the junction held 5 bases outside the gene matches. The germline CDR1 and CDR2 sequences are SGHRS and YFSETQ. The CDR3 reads CASSLGLAGEGQETQYF. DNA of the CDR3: TGCGCCAGCAGCTTGGGACTAGCGGGAGAGGGGCAAGAGACCCAGTACTTC.

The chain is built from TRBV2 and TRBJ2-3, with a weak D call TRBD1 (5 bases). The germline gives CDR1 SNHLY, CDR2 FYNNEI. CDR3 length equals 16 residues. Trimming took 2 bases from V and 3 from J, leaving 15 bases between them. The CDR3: CASSELKQGWTDTQYF. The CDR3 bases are TGTGCCAGCAGTGAATTGAAGCAGGGTTGGACAGATACGCAGTATTTT.

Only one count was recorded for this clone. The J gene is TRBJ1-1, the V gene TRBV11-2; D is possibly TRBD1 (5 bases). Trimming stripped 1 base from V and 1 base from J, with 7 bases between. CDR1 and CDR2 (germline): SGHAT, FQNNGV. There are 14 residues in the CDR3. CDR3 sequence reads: CASSLVGPNTEAFF. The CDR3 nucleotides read TGTGCCAGCAGCTTAGTGGGACCGAACACTGAAGCTTTCTTT. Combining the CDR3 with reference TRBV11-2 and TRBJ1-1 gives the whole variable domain EAGVAQSPRYKIIEKRQSVAFWCNPISGHATLYWYQQILGQGPKLLIQFQNNGVVDDSQLPKDRFSAERLKGVDSTLKIQPAKLEDSAVYLCASSLVGPNTEAFFGQGTRLTVV.

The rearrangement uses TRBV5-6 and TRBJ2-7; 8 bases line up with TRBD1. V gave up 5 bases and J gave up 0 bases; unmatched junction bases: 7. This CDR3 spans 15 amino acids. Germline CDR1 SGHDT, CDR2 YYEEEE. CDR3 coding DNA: TGTGCCAGCAGTTCGGGGACAGGCGTCTCCTACGAGCAGTACTTC. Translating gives CASSSGTGVSYEQYF.

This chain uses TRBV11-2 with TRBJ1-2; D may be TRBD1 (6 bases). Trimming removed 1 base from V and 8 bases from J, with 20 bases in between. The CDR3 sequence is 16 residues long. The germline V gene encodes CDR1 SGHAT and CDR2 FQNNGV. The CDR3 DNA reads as TGTGCCAGCAGCTTAGGGGGGGCAAGGACAAGCTTAGGCTACACCTTC. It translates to CASSLGGARTSLGYTF.

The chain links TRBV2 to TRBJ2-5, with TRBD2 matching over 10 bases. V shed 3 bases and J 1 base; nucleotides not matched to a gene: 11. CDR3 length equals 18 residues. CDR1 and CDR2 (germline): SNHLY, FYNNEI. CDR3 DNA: TGTGCCAGCAGTGATCGCCCGCCGACTAGCGGGTTCCAAGAGACCCAGTACTTC. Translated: CASSDRPPTSGFQETQYF.

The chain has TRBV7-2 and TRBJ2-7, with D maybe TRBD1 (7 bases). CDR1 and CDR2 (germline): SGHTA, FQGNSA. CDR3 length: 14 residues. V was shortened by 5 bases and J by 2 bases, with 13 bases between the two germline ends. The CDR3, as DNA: TGTGCCAGCAGCCCCGGCAGGGGGGCCTACGAGCAGTACTTC. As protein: CASSPGRGAYEQYF. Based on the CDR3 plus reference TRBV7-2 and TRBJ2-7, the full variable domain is GAGVSQSPSNKVTEKGKDVELRCDPISGHTALYWYRQSLGQGLEFLIYFQGNSAPDKSGLPSDRFSAERTGGSVSTLTIQRTQQEDSAVYLCASSPGRGAYEQYFGPGTRLTVT.

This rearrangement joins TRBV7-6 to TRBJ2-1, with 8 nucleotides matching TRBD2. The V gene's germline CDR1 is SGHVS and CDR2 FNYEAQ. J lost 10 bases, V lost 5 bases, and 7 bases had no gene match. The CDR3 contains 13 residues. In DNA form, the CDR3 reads TGTGCCAGCAGCACCGGGACTAGGGACGAGCAGTTCTTC. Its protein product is CASSTGTRDEQFF. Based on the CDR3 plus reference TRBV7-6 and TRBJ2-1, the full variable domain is GAGVSQSPRYKVTKRGQDVALRCDPISGHVSLYWYRQALGQGPEFLTYFNYEAQQDKSGLPNDRFSAERPEGSISTLTIQRTEQRDSAMYRCASSTGTRDEQFFGPGTRLTVL.

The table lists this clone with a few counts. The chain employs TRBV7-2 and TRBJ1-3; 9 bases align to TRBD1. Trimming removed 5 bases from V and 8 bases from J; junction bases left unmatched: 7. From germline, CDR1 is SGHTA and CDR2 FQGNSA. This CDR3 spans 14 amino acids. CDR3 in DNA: TGTGCCAGCAGCCCACAGACAGGGGGGTACACCATATATTTT. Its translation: CASSPQTGGYTIYF. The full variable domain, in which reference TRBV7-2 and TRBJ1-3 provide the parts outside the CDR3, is GAGVSQSPSNKVTEKGKDVELRCDPISGHTALYWYRQSLGQGLEFLIYFQGNSAPDKSGLPSDRFSAERTGGSVSTLTIQRTQQEDSAVYLCASSPQTGGYTIYFGEGSWLTVV.

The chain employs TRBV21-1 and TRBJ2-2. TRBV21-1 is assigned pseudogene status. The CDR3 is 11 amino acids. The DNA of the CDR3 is TGTGCCACCCTGATCCCCGGGGAGCTGTTTTTT. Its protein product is CATLIPGELFF.

DNA of the CDR3: TGTGCCAGCAGCTTACGGACTAGCGCCACTAGCACAGATACGCAGTATTTT. Protein: CASSLRTSATSTDTQYF. V usage is TRBV7-2 and J usage is TRBJ2-3; 9 bases line up with TRBD2. The V gene's germline CDR1 is SGHTA and CDR2 FQGNSA. The CDR3 has 17 residues. Trimming at V came to 2 bases and at J to 0 bases, leaving 6 bases not matched to a gene.